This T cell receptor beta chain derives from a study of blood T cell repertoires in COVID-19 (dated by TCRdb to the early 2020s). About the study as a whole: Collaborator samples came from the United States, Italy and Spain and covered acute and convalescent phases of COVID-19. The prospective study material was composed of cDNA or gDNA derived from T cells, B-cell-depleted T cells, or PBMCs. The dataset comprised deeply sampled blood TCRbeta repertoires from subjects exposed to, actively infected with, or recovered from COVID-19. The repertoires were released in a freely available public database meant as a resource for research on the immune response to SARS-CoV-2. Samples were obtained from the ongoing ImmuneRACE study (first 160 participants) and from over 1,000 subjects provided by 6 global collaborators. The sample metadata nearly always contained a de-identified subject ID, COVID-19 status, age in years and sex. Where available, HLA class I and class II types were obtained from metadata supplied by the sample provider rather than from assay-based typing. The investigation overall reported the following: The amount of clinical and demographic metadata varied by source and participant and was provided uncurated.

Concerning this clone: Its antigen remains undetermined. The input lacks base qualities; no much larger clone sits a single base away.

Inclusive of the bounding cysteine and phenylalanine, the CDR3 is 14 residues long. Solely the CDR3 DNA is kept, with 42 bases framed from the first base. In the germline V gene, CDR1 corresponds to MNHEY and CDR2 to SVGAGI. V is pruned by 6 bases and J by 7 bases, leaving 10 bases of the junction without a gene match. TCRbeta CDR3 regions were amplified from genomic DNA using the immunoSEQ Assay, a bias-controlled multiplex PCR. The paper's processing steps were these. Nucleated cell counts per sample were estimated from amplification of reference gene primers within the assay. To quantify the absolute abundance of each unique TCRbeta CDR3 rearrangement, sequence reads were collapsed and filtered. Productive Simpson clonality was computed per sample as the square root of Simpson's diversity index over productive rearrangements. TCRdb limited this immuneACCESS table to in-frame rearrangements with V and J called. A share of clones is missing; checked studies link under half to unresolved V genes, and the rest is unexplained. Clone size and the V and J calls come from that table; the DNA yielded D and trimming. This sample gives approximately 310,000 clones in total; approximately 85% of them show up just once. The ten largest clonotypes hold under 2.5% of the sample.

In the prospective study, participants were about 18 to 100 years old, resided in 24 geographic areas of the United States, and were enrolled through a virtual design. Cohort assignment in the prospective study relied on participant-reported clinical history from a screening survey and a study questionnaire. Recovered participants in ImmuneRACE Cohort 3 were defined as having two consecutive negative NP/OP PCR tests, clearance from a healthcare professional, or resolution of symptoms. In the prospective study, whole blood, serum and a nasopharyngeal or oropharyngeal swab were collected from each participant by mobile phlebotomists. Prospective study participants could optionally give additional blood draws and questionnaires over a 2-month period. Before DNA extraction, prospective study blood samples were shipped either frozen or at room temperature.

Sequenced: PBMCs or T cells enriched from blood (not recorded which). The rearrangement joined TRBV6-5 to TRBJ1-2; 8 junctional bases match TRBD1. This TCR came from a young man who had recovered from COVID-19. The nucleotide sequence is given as TGTGCCAGCAGGTCTCGTGGGACAGGCCGTGGCTACACCTTC. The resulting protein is CASRSRGTGRGYTF.